The 8 T cell receptor beta chains below were found in one sample sequenced in a study of metastatic and nonmetastatic thyroid tumors. All patients were treatment-naive before thyroid surgery. TCRdb re-clonotyped the PCR reads through MiXCR. The profile shows tens of thousands of clones, approximately 18% of them singletons. What was sequenced was blood. The receptors here all came from a male donor with papillary thyroid cancer or a benign thyroid nodule (not recorded which). Some clones in this sample may be carry-over from other donors' samples.

The sample holds many counts of this clone. V gene TRBV4-2 combines with J gene TRBJ2-3; unclear D gene. The CDR3 length is 13 residues. Germline assignment: CDR1 LGHNA and CDR2 YNFKEQ. V lost 4 bases and J lost 4, with 9 bases in between. This CDR3 reads CASSPRHPDTQYF. The CDR3, as DNA: TGTGCCAGCAGCCCCAGACACCCAGATACGCAGTATTTT.

This clone appeared many times. A much larger clone sits a single nucleotide away, making a read error possible. The chain couples TRBV20-1 to TRBJ2-3; D is uncertain. CDR1 DFQATT and CDR2 SNEGSKA come from the germline V gene (reference sequence). Trimming removed 3 bases from V and 4 bases from J, with 17 bases in between. The CDR3 runs to 15 residues. This CDR3 is CSARPAWVPSDTQYF. CDR3 in DNA: TGCAGTGCTAGGCCTGCCTGGGTCCCCTCAGATACGCAGTATTTT.

In this sample, this clone turned up a few times. The V call is TRBV10-1, the J call TRBJ2-2, with 10 bases fitting TRBD2. This CDR3 is built from 15 residues. From germline, CDR1 is WNHNN and CDR2 SYGVQD (reference sequence). Unmatched junction bases numbered 10, after V lost 10 bases and J lost 5 bases. As DNA, the CDR3 is TGCGCCATCATCCAAGCGGGGGGGAGTACCGGGGAGCTGTTTTTT. Residues: CAIIQAGGSTGELFF.

This clone was observed at least ten times. This chain links TRBV30 with TRBJ1-2; D is unresolved. CDR1 is GTSNPN, CDR2 SVGIG, per germline (reference sequence). The CDR3 totals 16 residues. Trimming took off 5 bases at V and 4 bases at J, with 23 bases between the two ends. The CDR3 region has the DNA TGTGCCTGGTTCGAAATGGGCCCCAAGGGCTCCTATGGCTACACCTTC. This sequence encodes CAWFEMGPKGSYGYTF.

This chain uses TRBV7-2 with TRBJ1-2; the match to TRBD1 covers 9 bases. J gave up 9 bases and V 4 bases, and 12 bases lay outside the gene matches. In germline, CDR1 is SGHTA, CDR2 FQGNSA. This CDR3 spans 15 amino acids. CDR3 sequence: CASSWTTGTGFRYTF. CDR3 nucleotides: TGTGCCAGCAGCTGGACTACCGGGACAGGGTTTCGCTACACCTTC. The whole variable domain, remainder taken from reference TRBV7-2 and TRBJ1-2, is GAGVSQSPSNKVTEKGKDVELRCDPISGHTALYWYRQSLGQGLEFLIYFQGNSAPDKSGLPSDRFSAERTGGSVSTLTIQRTQQEDSAVYLCASSWTTGTGFRYTFGSGTRLTVV.

This chain uses TRBV27 with TRBJ1-5; tentatively, D is TRBD1 (5 bases). The V and J ends lost 2 bases and 6 bases respectively, with 17 bases between them. CDR3 length equals 16 residues. CDR1 is MNHEY, CDR2 SMNVEV, per germline (reference sequence). The CDR3 here is CASSLDGGVAGQPQHF. The CDR3 DNA sequence: TGTGCCAGCAGTTTAGATGGAGGGGTCGCGGGTCAGCCCCAGCATTTT.

This clone came up many times. This CDR3 is CASSLRQGGDQTYNEQFF. CDR3 sequence (DNA): TGTGCCAGCAGCCTGCGACAGGGAGGAGACCAAACCTACAATGAGCAGTTCTTC. The genes are TRBV14 and TRBJ2-1; D may be TRBD1 (7 bases). The germline gives CDR1 SGHDN, CDR2 FVKESK. This CDR3 has 18 amino acids. The V end lost 4 bases, the J end lost 2 bases, and 21 bases lay between the germline ends.

This clone was found many times. The chain recombines TRBV19 with TRBJ2-2; D not certain. Germline CDR1 is LNHDA and CDR2 is SQIVND (reference sequence). Trimming shortened V by 9 bases and J by 0 bases, and 11 bases separated the two germline ends. The length of the CDR3 is 14 residues. CDR3 loop: CASKNSANTGELFF. In nucleotides, the CDR3 is TGTGCCAGCAAGAACAGCGCGAACACCGGGGAGCTGTTTTTT. Filled out from reference TRBV19 and TRBJ2-2, the complete variable domain reads DGGITQSPKYLFRKEGQNVTLSCEQNLNHDAMYWYRQDPGQGLRLIYYSQIVNDFQKGDIAEGYSVSREKKESFPLTVTSAQKNPTAFYLCASKNSANTGELFFGEGSRLTVL.